Here is one TCR beta chain with its context. Its target is not known. The sample originates from a study of OX40 agonist ivuxolimab in advanced cancers. Whole-study findings and limits: By week 6 at 0.1 to 3.0 mg/kg, blood CD4+ and CD8+ T cells had expanded clonally.

CDR3 length equals 13 residues. Trimming removed 0 bases from V and 0 bases from J, with 1 base in between. From germline, CDR1 is SGHVS and CDR2 FNYEAQ. TCRdb's copy holds only in-frame clones and misses some; the assay was immunoSEQ multiplex PCR. Of approximately 68,000 clones listed, approximately 88% were seen once; the top ten hold over 2%. The sequence derives from an adult with an advanced solid tumor such as melanoma, head and neck, liver or kidney cancer. Here the sequenced sample was CD4+ or CD8+ T cells sorted from blood, taken in a trial of the OX40 agonist ivuxolimab. This chain links TRBV7-6 with TRBJ2-3; D uncertain. The DNA for the CDR3 is TGTGCCAGCAGCTTAGCCAGCACAGATACGCAGTATTTT. Translating it yields CASSLASTDTQYF.